Below, one T cell receptor (beta chain) is given with its context. A read error may explain this, as a much larger clone is one base away. This entry is derived from a study of glioma-infiltrating T cells. The iRepertoire nested amplicon-rescue multiplex PCR amplified TCR alpha and beta CDR3s from RNA. TCRdb reprocessed the multiplex PCR reads with MiXCR, giving one entry per CDR3 protein. Counted here are 300,000 to 450,000 distinct CDR3 sequences, roughly two fifths occurring once; the ten biggest clones make up around 12%. This CDR3 spans 14 amino acids. Germline values: CDR1 MNHNS, CDR2 SASEGT. Trimming removed 8 bases from V and 4 bases from J, with 15 bases in between.

This clonotype was obtained from a human donor with low-grade glioma or glioblastoma, undergoing nonglioma brain surgery, or in good health (not recorded which). Sequencing was carried out using glioma tissue, nonneoplastic brain tissue, or PBMCs (not recorded which). The chain combines TRBV6-1 with TRBJ2-1; D is perhaps TRBD1 or TRBD2 (5 bases each). The CDR3 is CASQLDGTYNEQFF. As DNA, the CDR3 is TGTGCCAGCCAACTAGACGGGACGTACAATGAGCAGTTCTTC.